A selection of T cell receptor beta chains follows, all from one sample in a study of T cells in Graves' hyperthyroidism and ophthalmopathy. TCRdb redid the calling of the multiplex PCR reads with MiXCR, one entry per CDR3 protein. Of some 370,000 distinct CDR3 sequences listed, about 18% were seen once; the top ten hold around a third. Sequencing used blood. Receptors were obtained from a woman under 40 with Graves' hyperthyroidism that later progressed to Graves' ophthalmopathy. Each CDR3 is given with its conserved first and last residue. Each record gives: D gene, J gene, V gene, clone size, CDR3 protein, CDR3 DNA. A D gene is named only where the DNA matches it firmly. Size is omitted from some rows. Given values are once, few, many or a class for expanded clones.

>-|TRBJ2-1|TRBV11-2|many
CASSFLLAANEQFF
TGTGCCAGCAGCTTTCTCCTAGCCGCTAATGAGCAGTTCTTC
>TRBD1|TRBJ1-1|TRBV29-1|many
CSVGQGVNTEAFF
TGCAGCGTCGGACAGGGAGTGAACACTGAAGCTTTCTTT
>-|TRBJ2-3|TRBV27|many
CASSYSSGPRDTQYF
TGTGCCAGCAGTTACTCTTCTGGCCCGAGGGATACGCAGTATTTT
>-|TRBJ2-6|TRBV6-4|-
CASSDPIKGPGANVLTF
TGTGCCAGCAGTGACCCGATTAAAGGGCCTGGGGCCAACGTCCTGACTTTC
>TRBD1|TRBJ2-7|TRBV5-4|-
CASSPPDRGEQYF
TGTGCCAGCAGCCCACCGGACAGGGGCGAGCAGTACTTC
>TRBD2|TRBJ2-1|TRBV14|many
CASSQIAGGAYNEQFF
TGTGCCAGCAGCCAAATAGCGGGAGGGGCCTACAATGAGCAGTTCTTC
>-|TRBJ2-7|TRBV28|many
CASSSGRDLYEQYF
TGTGCCAGCAGTTCTGGCAGAGACCTCTACGAGCAGTACTTC
>-|TRBJ1-2|TRBV28|-
CASIGSLEGPPTF
TGTGCCAGCATCGGTTCTTTAGAGGGGCCGCCCACCTTC
>-|TRBJ1-5|TRBV6-1|few
CASKISGYSNQPQHF
TGTGCCAGCAAAATTTCAGGATATAGCAATCAGCCCCAGCATTTT
>TRBD1|TRBJ2-7|TRBV3-1|few
CASSLGQGTSYEQYF
TGTGCCAGCAGCCTCGGACAGGGGACTTCCTACGAGCAGTACTTC
>-|TRBJ2-1|TRBV27|many
CASSRDYSSYNEQFF
TGTGCCAGCAGCCGGGATTATTCCTCCTACAATGAGCAGTTCTTC
>-|TRBJ2-1|TRBV7-2|many
CASSSRDIDYNEQFF
TGTGCCAGCAGCTCCCGGGACATCGACTACAATGAGCAGTTCTTC
>-|TRBJ2-7|TRBV27|many
CASSLSGSYEQYF
TGTGCCAGCAGTTTATCGGGGTCCTACGAGCAGTACTTC
>-|TRBJ2-2|TRBV7-8|few
CASSTRGSNTGELFF
TGTGCCAGCAGCACGAGAGGGTCGAACACCGGGGAGCTGTTTTTT
>-|TRBJ2-5|TRBV7-9|few
CASSTRRGTETQYF
TGTGCCAGCAGCACCCGGCGGGGAACCGAGACCCAGTACTTC
>TRBD2|TRBJ2-7|TRBV7-9|many
CASSKRGTSLYSYEQYF
TGTGCCAGCAGCAAACGCGGGACTAGCCTTTATTCCTACGAGCAGTACTTC